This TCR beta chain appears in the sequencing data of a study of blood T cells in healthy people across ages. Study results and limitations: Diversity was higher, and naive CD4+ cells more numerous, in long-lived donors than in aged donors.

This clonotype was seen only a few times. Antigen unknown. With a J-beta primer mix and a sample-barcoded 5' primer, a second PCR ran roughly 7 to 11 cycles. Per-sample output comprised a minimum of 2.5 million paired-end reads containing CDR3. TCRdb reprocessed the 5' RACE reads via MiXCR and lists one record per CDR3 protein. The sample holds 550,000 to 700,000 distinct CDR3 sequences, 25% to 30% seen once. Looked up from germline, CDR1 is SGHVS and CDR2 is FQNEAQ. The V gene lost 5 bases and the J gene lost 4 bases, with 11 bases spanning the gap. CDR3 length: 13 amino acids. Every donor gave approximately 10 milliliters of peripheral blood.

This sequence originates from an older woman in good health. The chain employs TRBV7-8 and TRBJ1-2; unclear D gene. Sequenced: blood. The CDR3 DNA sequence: TGTGCCAGCAGCCTGGACGAGATCTATGGCTACACCTTC. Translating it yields CASSLDEIYGYTF.